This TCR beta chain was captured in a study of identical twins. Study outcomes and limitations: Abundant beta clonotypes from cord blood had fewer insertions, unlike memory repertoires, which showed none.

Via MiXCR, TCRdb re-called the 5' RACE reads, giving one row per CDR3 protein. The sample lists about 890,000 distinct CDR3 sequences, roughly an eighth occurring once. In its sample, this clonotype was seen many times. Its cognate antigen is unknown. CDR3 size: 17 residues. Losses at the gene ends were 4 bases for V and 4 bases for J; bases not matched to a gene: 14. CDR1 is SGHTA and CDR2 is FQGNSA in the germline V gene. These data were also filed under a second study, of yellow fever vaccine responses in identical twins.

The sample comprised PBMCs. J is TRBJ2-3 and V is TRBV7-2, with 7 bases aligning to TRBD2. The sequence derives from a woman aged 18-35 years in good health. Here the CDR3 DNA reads TGTGCCAGCAGCTCCCGGGGGAGGGCCTTCTCCCCAGATACGCAGTATTTT. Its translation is CASSSRGRAFSPDTQYF.